Reported below is one T cell receptor beta chain. Its antigen is not known. Amplification used 60 Vbeta primers and 13 Jbeta primers. The assay was immunoSEQ multiplex PCR, and TCRdb's table has in-frame clones only and misses some. Among fewer than 85,000 clones listed, roughly 72% were seen once. This sample is part of a study of cytomegalovirus exposure and HLA in healthy donors. Findings of the study overall: In an earlier analysis, about 87% or about 30%: the productive usage of most TCR beta V segments. A later analysis reportedly found that, within productive TCRs, an Asian-associated ancestry cluster had fewer N-insertions than the mean observed across the 666 donors. TRBV6-2, TRBV6-3 and some other V segments were excluded as indistinguishable.

Trimming took off 0 bases at V and 4 bases at J, with 9 bases between the two ends. The CDR3 loop spans 14 amino acids. Germline assignment: CDR1 SGHVS and CDR2 FNYEAQ. The gene calls are TRBV7-6 and TRBJ1-2; unclear D gene. Input material: PBMCs. This TCR was recovered from a man between 40 and 49 years old in good health and CMV-seropositive. The CDR3 reads CASSLAGQAYGYTF. The CDR3 bases are TGTGCCAGCAGCTTAGCAGGCCAGGCCTATGGCTACACCTTC.